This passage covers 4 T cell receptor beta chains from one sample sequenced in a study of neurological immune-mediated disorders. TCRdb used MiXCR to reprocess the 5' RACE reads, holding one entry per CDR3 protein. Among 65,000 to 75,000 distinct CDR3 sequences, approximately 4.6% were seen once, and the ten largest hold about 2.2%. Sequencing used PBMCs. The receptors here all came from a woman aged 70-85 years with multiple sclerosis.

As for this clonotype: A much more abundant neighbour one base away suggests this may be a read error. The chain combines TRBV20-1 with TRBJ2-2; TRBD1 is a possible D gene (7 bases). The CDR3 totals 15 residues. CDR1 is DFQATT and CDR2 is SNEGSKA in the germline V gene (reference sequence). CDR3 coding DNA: TGCAGTGCCAAGAGGAGGGGGCCAAACAACGGGGAGCTGTTTTTT. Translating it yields CSAKRRGPNNGELFF.

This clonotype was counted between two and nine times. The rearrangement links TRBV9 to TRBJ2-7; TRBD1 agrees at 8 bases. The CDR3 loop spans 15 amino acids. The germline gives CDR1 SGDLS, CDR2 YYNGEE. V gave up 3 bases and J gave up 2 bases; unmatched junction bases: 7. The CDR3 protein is CASSAQGTGTYEQYF. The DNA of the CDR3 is TGTGCCAGCAGCGCGCAGGGGACAGGAACCTACGAGCAGTACTTC.

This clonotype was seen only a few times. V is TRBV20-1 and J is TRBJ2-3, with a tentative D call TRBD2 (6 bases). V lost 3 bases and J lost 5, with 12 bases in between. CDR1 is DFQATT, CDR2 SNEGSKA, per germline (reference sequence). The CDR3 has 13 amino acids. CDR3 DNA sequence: TGCAGTGCTAGTTTTCAGGGAGGAGATACGCAGTATTTT. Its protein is CSASFQGGDTQYF.

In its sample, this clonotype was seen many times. The CDR3 nucleotides read TGTGCCAGCAGCTCACGGATAGCGGGAGGTCTTGGCACAGATACGCAGTATTTT. It specifies CASSSRIAGGLGTDTQYF. The chain has TRBV7-2 and TRBJ2-3; TRBD2 matches 10 bases. The trim removed 4 bases at V and 1 base at J, leaving 11 bases unmatched. CDR1 is SGHTA and CDR2 is FQGNSA in the germline V gene. The CDR3 loop spans 18 amino acids.